A single sample is the source of the 27 T cell receptor beta chains below, sequenced in a study of cytomegalovirus exposure and HLA in healthy donors. PCR was performed using 60 Vbeta and 13 Jbeta primers. This table comes from immunoSEQ multiplex PCR, and its TCRdb copy is limited to in-frame clones, with some not included. The table includes approximately 220,000 clones, over 65% detected once. The sample taken for sequencing was PBMCs. The receptors were gathered from a man younger than 35 in good health and CMV-seronegative.

This chain connects TRBV6-1 to TRBJ2-6, with TRBD2 matching 7 bases. J gave up 3 bases and V 4 bases, and 12 bases lay outside the gene matches. Germline V gene data show CDR1 as MNHNS and CDR2 as SASEGT. The CDR3 sequence is 18 residues long. CDR3 region: CASSGPGTTLGGANVLTF. Written as DNA, the CDR3 is TGTGCCAGCAGTGGGCCCGGGACTACCCTTGGTGGGGCCAACGTCCTGACTTTC.

The chain combines TRBV5-5 with TRBJ2-1; D perhaps matches TRBD1 (5 bases). The CDR3 is made up of 14 amino acids. Trimming cost V 0 bases and J 7 bases, with 11 bases left between them. The germline CDR1 and CDR2 sequences are SGHKS and YYEKEE (reference sequence). The CDR3 nucleotides read TGTGCCAGCAGCTTGGCAGGGTCGCGTAATGAGCAGTTCTTC. Its protein is CASSLAGSRNEQFF.

This clone was detected only a few times. This chain joins TRBV7-9 and TRBJ1-2; the D gene is possibly TRBD1 (6 bases). V was pared by 5 bases and J by 7 bases, with 14 bases between. Germline assignment: CDR1 SEHNR and CDR2 FQNEAQ (reference sequence). The CDR3 runs 13 residues. Here the CDR3 DNA reads TGTGCCAGCAGCCCTGGGACATATGGTGGCTACACCTTC. Protein product: CASSPGTYGGYTF.

The chain combines TRBV19 with TRBJ2-5, with 9 bases matching TRBD2. J lost 5 bases, V lost 4 bases, and 14 bases had no gene match. Germline CDR1 and CDR2: LNHDA and SQIVND (reference sequence). The CDR3 totals 17 residues. The CDR3 DNA reads TGTGCCAGTAGTAAGGCTCGAGCGGGAGGAGTTTCGGAGACCCAGTACTTC. Translation gives CASSKARAGGVSETQYF.

V is TRBV7-3 and J is TRBJ1-1; D perhaps matches TRBD1 (6 bases). This CDR3 has 15 amino acids. Germline assignment: CDR1 SGHTA and CDR2 FQGTGA. With 5 bases removed from V and 0 bases from J, the gap between germline ends came to 13 bases. CDR3 amino acids: CASSRGGAMNTEAFF. The CDR3 region has the DNA TGTGCCAGCAGCCGTGGGGGGGCCATGAACACTGAAGCTTTCTTT.

DNA for the CDR3: TGCGCCAGCAGCTTGGGGCACAGCACAGATACGCAGTATTTT. It yields the protein CASSLGHSTDTQYF. The gene calls are TRBV5-1 and TRBJ2-3, with unresolved D. Germline assignment: CDR1 SGHRS and CDR2 YFSETQ. V was clipped by 0 bases and J by 0 bases, with 5 bases between them. The CDR3 has 14 amino acids.

This CDR3 reads CASSELTGTEAFF. DNA for the CDR3: TGTGCCAGCAGTGAACTGACTGGGACTGAAGCTTTCTTT. The rearrangement joins TRBV2 to TRBJ1-1; D is ambiguous. CDR1 and CDR2 (germline): SNHLY, FYNNEI. Trimming took 2 bases from V and 5 from J, leaving 9 bases between them. This CDR3 contains 13 residues.

This clone was seen only once. The chain recombines TRBV19 with TRBJ1-2; TRBD1 is a possible D gene (6 bases). This CDR3 is built from 13 residues. V lost 1 base and J 5 bases, leaving 8 bases between the germline ends. Per germline, CDR1 LNHDA and CDR2 SQIVND (reference sequence). CDR3 region: CASSIVQGYGYTF. In nucleotides, the CDR3 is TGTGCCAGTAGTATAGTGCAGGGGTATGGCTACACCTTC.

The rearrangement links TRBV2 to TRBJ1-3; tentatively, D is TRBD1 (5 bases). In germline, CDR1 is SNHLY, CDR2 FYNNEI. CDR3 length: 13 amino acids. The V gene lost 9 bases and the J gene lost 0 bases, with 9 bases spanning the gap. CDR3 nucleotide sequence: TGTGCCAGGCGGACAACCTCTGGAAACACCATATATTTT. Protein sequence: CARRTTSGNTIYF.

CDR3 in amino acids: CASSEWGDRGPGYTF. In DNA form, the CDR3 reads TGTGCCAGCAGTGAATGGGGGGACAGGGGACCTGGCTACACCTTC. The genes are TRBV6-1 and TRBJ1-2; 10 bases fit TRBD1. The trim removed 2 bases at V and 7 bases at J, leaving 7 bases unmatched. Germline values: CDR1 MNHNS, CDR2 SASEGT. CDR3 length: 15 amino acids.

The chain combines TRBV29-1 with TRBJ2-1; 7 bases map to TRBD2. Trimming cost V 6 bases and J 4 bases; bases outside gene matches: 24. CDR1 and CDR2 (germline): SQVTM, ANQGSEA. This CDR3 is built from 19 residues. Written as DNA, the CDR3 is TGCAGCGTGCCCTACCTAAGCGGGAAGAAGAAAATGAGGTACAATGAGCAGTTCTTC. Its translation is CSVPYLSGKKKMRYNEQFF.

This clone was seen just once. The chain's CDR3 is CASSPWSASTDTQYF. CDR3 sequence (DNA): TGTGCCAGCAGCCCATGGAGTGCTAGCACAGATACGCAGTATTTT. The rearrangement uses TRBV7-9 and TRBJ2-3; D remains unclear. The V end lost 5 bases, the J end lost 0 bases, and 12 bases lay between the germline ends. The CDR3 covers 15 residues. Germline V lookup: CDR1 SEHNR, CDR2 FQNEAQ (reference sequence).

This sequence joins TRBV12-2 and TRBJ2-1; the table names TRBD2, a call not compared with the DNA. TRBV12-2 is designated a pseudogene. CDR3 length: 20 amino acids. The CDR3 spells CASRLIGGIGTSGVYNEQFF. CDR3 nucleotides: TGTGCAAGTCGCTTAATAGGGGGGATTGGGACTAGCGGAGTTTACAATGAGCAGTTCTTC.

This clone was seen just once. The chain recombines TRBV4-2 with TRBJ1-6; D not certain. This CDR3 contains 14 residues. V was shortened by 1 base and J by 10 bases, with 11 bases between the two germline ends. Germline CDR1 and CDR2: LGHNA and YNFKEQ. The CDR3 is CASSQGGVGSPLHF. For the CDR3, the DNA is TGTGCCAGCAGCCAAGGGGGAGTTGGATCACCCCTCCACTTT.

The chain has TRBV7-9 and TRBJ2-7, with D possibly TRBD2 on 6 matching bases. Trimming pared 2 bases from V and 3 bases from J, leaving 8 bases between. Germline assignment: CDR1 SEHNR and CDR2 FQNEAQ (reference sequence). This CDR3 has 13 amino acids. For the CDR3, the DNA is TGTGCCAGCAGCTTACCGGGAGACTACGAGCAGTACTTC. It encodes CASSLPGDYEQYF.

This rearrangement joins TRBV7-9 to TRBJ2-3, with TRBD2 matching 9 bases. CDR3 size: 16 residues. In germline, CDR1 is SEHNR, CDR2 FQNEAQ (reference sequence). The J segment lost 4 bases and the V segment lost 5 bases, leaving 10 bases of the junction unmatched. The CDR3 DNA sequence: TGTGCCAGCAGCCCCCAAGGGCGGGAGGGGCCAGATACGCAGTATTTT. This codes for CASSPQGREGPDTQYF.

The chain couples TRBV27 to TRBJ2-7; TRBD1 agrees at 7 bases. The CDR3 is made up of 13 amino acids. With V trimmed by 6 bases and J by 2 bases, 4 bases remained unmatched. In germline, CDR1 is MNHEY, CDR2 SMNVEV (reference sequence). The CDR3 DNA follows: TGTGCCAGCAGCTGGGACAGAGCCTACGAGCAGTACTTC. Amino acid sequence: CASSWDRAYEQYF.

The chain joins TRBV6-5 to TRBJ1-1; tentative D call: TRBD1 (5 bases). The CDR3 spans 13 residues. V was trimmed by 7 bases and J by 5 bases, leaving 14 bases between them. Germline CDR1 reads MNHEY; CDR2 reads SVGAGI. CDR3 sequence (DNA): TGTGCCAGCACCGACAGCTTGGAGACTGAAGCTTTCTTT. Translating gives CASTDSLETEAFF.

J is TRBJ1-4 and V is TRBV30, with D unclear. V lost 4 bases and J 0 bases, leaving 12 bases between the germline ends. CDR3 size: 15 residues. In germline, CDR1 is GTSNPN, CDR2 SVGIG (reference sequence). The CDR3 loop reads CAWNRGIATNEKLFF. The CDR3 nucleotides are TGTGCCTGGAACCGGGGAATAGCAACTAATGAAAAACTGTTTTTT. The variable domain in full, completed from reference TRBV30 and TRBJ1-4, reads SQTIHQWPATLVQPVGSPLSLECTVEGTSNPNLYWYRQAAGRGLQLLFYSVGIGQISSEVPQNLSASRPQDRQFILSSKKLLLSDSGFYLCAWNRGIATNEKLFFGSGTQLSVL.

The chain links TRBV29-1 to TRBJ2-7; 9 bases align to TRBD2. Germline V gives CDR1 SQVTM, CDR2 ANQGSEA. This CDR3 is built from 15 residues. J lost 6 bases, V lost 2 bases, and 11 bases had no gene match. CDR3 sequence: CSVERKAGGSGEQYF. The CDR3 DNA follows: TGCAGCGTTGAAAGAAAGGCGGGAGGGTCGGGCGAGCAGTACTTC.

There are a few counts of this clone. The chain is built from TRBV19 and TRBJ2-5; TRBD1 is a possible D gene (6 bases). The DNA matches TRBJ2-7 better at its end, which makes the J call doubtful. Germline V gene lookup returns CDR1 LNHDA and CDR2 SQIVND (reference sequence). The CDR3 sequence is 14 residues long. The CDR3: CASSREQGSYEQYF. Written as DNA, the CDR3 is TGTGCCAGTAGTAGAGAACAGGGCTCCTACGAGCAGTACTTC.

This clone was seen a few times. The CDR3 sequence: CASRQGAGGYTF. Written as DNA, the CDR3 is TGTGCCAGCAGGCAGGGGGCGGGTGGCTACACCTTC. This rearrangement joins TRBV2 to TRBJ1-2; 8 bases match TRBD1. The V and J ends lost 6 bases and 7 bases, in that order; junction bases with no gene match: 4. The CDR3 has 12 amino acids. From germline, CDR1 is SNHLY and CDR2 FYNNEI.

The J gene is TRBJ1-1, the V gene TRBV6-1, with 8 bases matching TRBD1. The CDR3 covers 15 residues. The trim removed 6 bases at V and 0 bases at J, leaving 6 bases unmatched. Germline loops: CDR1 MNHNS, CDR2 SASEGT. CDR3 nucleotides: TGTGCCAGCAGCGGACAGGGAGGGATGAACACTGAAGCTTTCTTT. Translating gives CASSGQGGMNTEAFF.

This clone showed up just a few times. The gene calls are TRBV19 and TRBJ1-1; D might be TRBD1 (5 bases). V lost 7 bases and J lost 5, with 23 bases in between. The germline CDR1 and CDR2 sequences are LNHDA and SQIVND (reference sequence). This CDR3 spans 16 amino acids. The CDR3 DNA sequence: TGTGCCAGTATTCCGCCGTCGGGGAGGGGTCGTACTGAAGCTTTCTTT. Translation gives CASIPPSGRGRTEAFF.

This rearrangement joins TRBV4-1 to TRBJ2-1; TRBD2 matches at 7 bases. Germline values: CDR1 MGHRA, CDR2 YSYEKL. The V gene end was trimmed by 4 bases and the J gene end by 3 bases; junction bases not matched to a gene: 6. CDR3 length equals 15 residues. The CDR3 sequence: CASSRTSGVYNEQFF. For the CDR3, the DNA is TGCGCCAGCAGCCGGACTAGTGGGGTCTACAATGAGCAGTTCTTC.

The CDR3 reads CASNSQGNQPQHF. The CDR3, as DNA: TGTGCCAGCAACTCACAGGGGAATCAGCCCCAGCATTTT. V usage is TRBV6-1 and J usage is TRBJ1-5; 7 nucleotides line up with TRBD1. The junction had 4 bases not matched to a gene; V was cut back by 7 bases and J by 4 bases. The CDR3 consists of 13 residues. Germline values: CDR1 MNHNS, CDR2 SASEGT.

Comment on this clone: One junction end disagrees with the germline gene, perhaps due to a read error. The chain joins TRBV7-9 to TRBJ1-1; the D gene is possibly TRBD1 (6 bases). The CDR3 has 15 amino acids. Germline lookup yields CDR1 SEHNR and CDR2 FQNEAQ (reference sequence). DNA for the CDR3: TGTTCCAGCAGCTTTGGGGGCGGCATGAACACTGAAGCTTTCTTT. This encodes CSSSFGGGMNTEAFF.